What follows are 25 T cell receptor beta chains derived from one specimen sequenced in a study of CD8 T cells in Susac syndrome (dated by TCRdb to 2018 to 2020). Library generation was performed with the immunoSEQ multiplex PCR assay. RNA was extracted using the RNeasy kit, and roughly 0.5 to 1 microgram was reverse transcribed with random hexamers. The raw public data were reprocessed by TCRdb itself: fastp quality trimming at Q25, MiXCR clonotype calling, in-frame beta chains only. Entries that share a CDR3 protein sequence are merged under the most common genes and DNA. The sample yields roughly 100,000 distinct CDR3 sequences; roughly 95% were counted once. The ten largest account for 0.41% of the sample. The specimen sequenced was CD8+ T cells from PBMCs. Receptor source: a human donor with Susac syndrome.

In nucleotides, the CDR3 is TGTGCCAGCAGCTTAGCGCGGAACGAAGAGCAGTACTTC. Its translation: CASSLARNEEQYF. This chain links TRBV7-9 with TRBJ2-7; D ambiguous. Between the trimmed V and J ends, which lost 0 bases and 7 bases, there was a span of 10 bases. The CDR3 contains 13 residues. The V gene's germline CDR1 is SEHNR and CDR2 FQNEAQ (reference sequence).

CDR3 nucleotides: TGTGCCAGCAGCCCGTCGGGGGGGGACAATGAGCAGTTCTTC. Its protein is CASSPSGGDNEQFF. The chain employs TRBV9 and TRBJ2-1; 8 bases map to TRBD2. The CDR3 has 14 residues. Looked up from germline, CDR1 is SGDLS and CDR2 is YYNGEE. The trim removed 4 bases at V and 5 bases at J, leaving 5 bases unmatched.

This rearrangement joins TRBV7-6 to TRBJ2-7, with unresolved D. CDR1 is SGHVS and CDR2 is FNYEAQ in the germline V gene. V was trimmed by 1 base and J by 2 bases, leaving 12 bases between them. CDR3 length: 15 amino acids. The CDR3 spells CASSLDSPPTYEQYF. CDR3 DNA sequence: TGTGCCAGCAGCTTAGACTCCCCTCCCACCTACGAGCAGTACTTC.

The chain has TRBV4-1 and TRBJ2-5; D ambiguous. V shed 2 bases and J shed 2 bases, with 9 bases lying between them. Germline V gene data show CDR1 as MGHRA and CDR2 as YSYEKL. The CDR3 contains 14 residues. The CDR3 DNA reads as TGCGCCAGCAGCCAACCCGGTAGTCAAGAGACCCAGTACTTC. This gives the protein CASSQPGSQETQYF.

The CDR3 sequence is CASSRTGGRTEAFF. The CDR3 nucleotides read TGTGCCAGCAGCCGAACAGGGGGCAGGACTGAAGCTTTCTTT. The gene calls are TRBV12-3 or TRBV12-4 and TRBJ1-1; 9 bases are shared with TRBD1. The length of the CDR3 is 14 residues. V dropped 6 bases and J dropped 5; count of bases not matched to a gene: 7.

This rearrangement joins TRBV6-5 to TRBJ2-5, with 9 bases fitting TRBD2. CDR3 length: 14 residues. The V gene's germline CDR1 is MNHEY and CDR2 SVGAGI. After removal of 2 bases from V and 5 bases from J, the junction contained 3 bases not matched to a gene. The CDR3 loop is CASSYNSGGETQYF. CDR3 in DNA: TGTGCCAGCAGTTACAACAGCGGGGGGGAGACCCAGTACTTC.

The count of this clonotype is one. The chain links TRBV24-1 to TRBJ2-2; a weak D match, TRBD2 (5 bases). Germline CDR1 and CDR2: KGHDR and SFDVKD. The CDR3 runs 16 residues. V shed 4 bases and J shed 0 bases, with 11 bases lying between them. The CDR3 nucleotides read TGTGCCACCAGTGACTCTACTAGTGCGAACACCGGGGAGCTGTTTTTT. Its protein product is CATSDSTSANTGELFF.

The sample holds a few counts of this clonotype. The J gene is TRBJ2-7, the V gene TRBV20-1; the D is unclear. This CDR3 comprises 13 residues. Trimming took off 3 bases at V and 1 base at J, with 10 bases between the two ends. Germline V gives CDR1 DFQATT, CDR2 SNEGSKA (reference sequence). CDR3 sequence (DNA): TGCAGTGCTAGTAGTGGCCCTTCCTACGAGCAGTACTTC. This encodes CSASSGPSYEQYF.

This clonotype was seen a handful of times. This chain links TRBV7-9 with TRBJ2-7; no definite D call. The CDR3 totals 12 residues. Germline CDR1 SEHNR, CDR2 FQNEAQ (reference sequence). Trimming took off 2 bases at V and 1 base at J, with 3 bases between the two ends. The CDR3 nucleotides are TGTGCCAGCAGCTTACGTTCCTACGAGCAGTACTTC. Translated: CASSLRSYEQYF.

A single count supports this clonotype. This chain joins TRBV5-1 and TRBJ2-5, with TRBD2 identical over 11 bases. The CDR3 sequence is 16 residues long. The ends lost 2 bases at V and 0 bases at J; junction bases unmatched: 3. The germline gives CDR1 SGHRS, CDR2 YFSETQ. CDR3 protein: CASSFRLAGNQETQYF. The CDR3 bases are TGCGCCAGCAGCTTCAGACTAGCGGGGAACCAAGAGACCCAGTACTTC.

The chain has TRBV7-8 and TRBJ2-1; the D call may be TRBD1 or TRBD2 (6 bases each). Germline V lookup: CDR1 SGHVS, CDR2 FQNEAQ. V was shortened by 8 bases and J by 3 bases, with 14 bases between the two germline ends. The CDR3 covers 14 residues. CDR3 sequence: CASSSRGDYNEQFF. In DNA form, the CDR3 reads TGTGCCAGCTCGTCTAGGGGGGACTACAATGAGCAGTTCTTC.

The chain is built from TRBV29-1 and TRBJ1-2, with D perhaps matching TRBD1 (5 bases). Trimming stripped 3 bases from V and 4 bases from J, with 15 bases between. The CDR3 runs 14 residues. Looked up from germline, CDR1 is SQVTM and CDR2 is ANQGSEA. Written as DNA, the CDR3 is TGCAGCGTTGAGGAGTTCAAGGGGATCTATGGCTACACCTTC. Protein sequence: CSVEEFKGIYGYTF.

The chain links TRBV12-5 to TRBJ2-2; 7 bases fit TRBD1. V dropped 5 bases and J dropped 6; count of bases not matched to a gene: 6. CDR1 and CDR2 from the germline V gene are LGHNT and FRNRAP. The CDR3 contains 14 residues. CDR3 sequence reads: CASGVLQGAGELFF. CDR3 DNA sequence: TGTGCTAGTGGTGTCCTGCAGGGGGCCGGGGAGCTGTTTTTT.

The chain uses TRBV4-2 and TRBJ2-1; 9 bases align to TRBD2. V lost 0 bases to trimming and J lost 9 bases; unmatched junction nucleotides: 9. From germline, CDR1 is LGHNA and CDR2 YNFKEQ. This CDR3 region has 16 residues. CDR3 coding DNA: TGTGCCAGCAGCCAAGATCTCGGCGGGGGGGTGCGTGAGCAGTTCTTC. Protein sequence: CASSQDLGGGVREQFF.

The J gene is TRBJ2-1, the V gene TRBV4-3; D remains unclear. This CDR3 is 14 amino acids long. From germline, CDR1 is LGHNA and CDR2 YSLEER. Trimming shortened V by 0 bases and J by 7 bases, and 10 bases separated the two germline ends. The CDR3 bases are TGCGCCAGCAGCCAAGATCGGTCCAGGAATGAGCAGTTCTTC. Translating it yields CASSQDRSRNEQFF.

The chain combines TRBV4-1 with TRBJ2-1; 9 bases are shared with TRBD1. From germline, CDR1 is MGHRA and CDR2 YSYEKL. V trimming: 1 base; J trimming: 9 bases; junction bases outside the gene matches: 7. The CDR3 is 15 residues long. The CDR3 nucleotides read TGCGCCAGCAGCCAAGCAGGGACAGGGAGTGTTGAGCAGTTCTTC. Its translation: CASSQAGTGSVEQFF.

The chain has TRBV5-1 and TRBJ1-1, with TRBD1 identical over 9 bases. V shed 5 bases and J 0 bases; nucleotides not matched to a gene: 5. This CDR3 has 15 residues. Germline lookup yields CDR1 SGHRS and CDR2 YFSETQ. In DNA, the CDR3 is TGCGCCAGCAGAGATGGACAGGGGATGAACACTGAAGCTTTCTTT. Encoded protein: CASRDGQGMNTEAFF.

The DNA for the CDR3 is TGTGCCAGCAGCGGAGGTACGCAGGTCGGCTCTCGCGAGCAGTACTTC. It translates to CASSGGTQVGSREQYF. This chain joins TRBV9 and TRBJ2-7; no clear D. Trimming stripped 3 bases from V and 6 bases from J, with 22 bases between. This CDR3 has 16 residues. Germline V gene sequence: CDR1 SGDLS, CDR2 YYNGEE.

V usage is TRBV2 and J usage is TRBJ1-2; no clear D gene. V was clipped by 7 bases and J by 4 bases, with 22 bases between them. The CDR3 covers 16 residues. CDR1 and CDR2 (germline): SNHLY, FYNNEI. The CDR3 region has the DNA TGTGCCAGCATAGGCCATCGGGCAGGCCAACTCTATGGCTACACCTTC. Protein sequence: CASIGHRAGQLYGYTF.

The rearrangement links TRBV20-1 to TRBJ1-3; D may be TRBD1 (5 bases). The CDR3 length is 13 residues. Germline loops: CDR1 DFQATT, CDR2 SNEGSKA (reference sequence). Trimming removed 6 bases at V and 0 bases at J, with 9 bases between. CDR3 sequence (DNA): TGCAGTGCCAGGGACTTCTCTGGAAACACCATATATTTT. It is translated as CSARDFSGNTIYF.

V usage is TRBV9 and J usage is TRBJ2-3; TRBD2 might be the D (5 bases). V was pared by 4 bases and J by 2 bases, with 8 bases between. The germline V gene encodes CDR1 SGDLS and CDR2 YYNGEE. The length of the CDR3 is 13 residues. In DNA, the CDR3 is TGTGCCAGCAGCCCGGGGAACACAGATACGCAGTATTTT. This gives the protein CASSPGNTDTQYF.

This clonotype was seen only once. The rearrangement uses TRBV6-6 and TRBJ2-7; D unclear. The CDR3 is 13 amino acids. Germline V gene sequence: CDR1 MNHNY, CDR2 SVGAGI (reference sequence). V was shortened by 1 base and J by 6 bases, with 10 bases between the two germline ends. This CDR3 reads CASSYYDWPEQYF. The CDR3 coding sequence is TGTGCCAGCAGTTACTACGACTGGCCCGAGCAGTACTTC.

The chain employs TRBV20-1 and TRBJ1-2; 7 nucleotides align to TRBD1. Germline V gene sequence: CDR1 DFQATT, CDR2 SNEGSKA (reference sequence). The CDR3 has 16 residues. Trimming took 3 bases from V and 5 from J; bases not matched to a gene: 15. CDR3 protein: CSARVLDPGGEYGYTF. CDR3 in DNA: TGCAGTGCTAGGGTTCTGGACCCAGGGGGGGAGTATGGCTACACCTTC.

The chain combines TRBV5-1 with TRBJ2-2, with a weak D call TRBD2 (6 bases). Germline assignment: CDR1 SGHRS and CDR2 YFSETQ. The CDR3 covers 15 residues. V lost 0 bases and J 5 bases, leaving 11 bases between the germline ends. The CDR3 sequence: CASSLGDLKTGELFF. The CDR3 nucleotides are TGCGCCAGCAGCTTGGGGGACTTGAAGACCGGGGAGCTGTTTTTT.

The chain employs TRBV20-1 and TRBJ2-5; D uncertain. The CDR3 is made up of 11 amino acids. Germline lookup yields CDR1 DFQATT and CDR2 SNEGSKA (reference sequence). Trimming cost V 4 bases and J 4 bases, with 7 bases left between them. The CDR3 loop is CSANLGETQYF. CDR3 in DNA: TGCAGTGCTAATTTGGGAGAGACCCAGTACTTC.